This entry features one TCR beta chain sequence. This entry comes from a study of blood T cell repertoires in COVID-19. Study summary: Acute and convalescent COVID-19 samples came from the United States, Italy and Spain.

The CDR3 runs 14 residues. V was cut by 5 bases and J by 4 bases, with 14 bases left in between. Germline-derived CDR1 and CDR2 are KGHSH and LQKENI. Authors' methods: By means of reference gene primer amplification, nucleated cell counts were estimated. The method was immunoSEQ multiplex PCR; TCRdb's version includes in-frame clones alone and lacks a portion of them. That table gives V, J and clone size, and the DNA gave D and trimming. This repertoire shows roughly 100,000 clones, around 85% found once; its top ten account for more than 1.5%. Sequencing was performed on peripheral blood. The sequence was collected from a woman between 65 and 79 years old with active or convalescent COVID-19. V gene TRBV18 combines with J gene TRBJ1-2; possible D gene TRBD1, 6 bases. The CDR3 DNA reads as TGTGCCAGCTCAGGGGGAACAGGGACCTATGGCTACACCTTC. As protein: CASSGGTGTYGYTF.